The next 10 T cell receptor beta chains were all read from a single sample in a study of blood T cell repertoires in COVID-19. The repertoire was sequenced with immunoSEQ multiplex PCR; TCRdb's copy has only in-frame clones and lacks some. The top ten hold roughly 20% of the sample, which has 72,000 or so clones, about four fifths seen once. The sequenced material came from peripheral blood. Receptors were obtained from a man aged 70-80 years who had recovered from COVID-19.

V and J are TRBV28 and TRBJ2-3; 7 bases are a match to TRBD1. The CDR3 spans 15 residues. The J segment lost 3 bases and the V segment lost 5 bases, leaving 8 bases of the junction unmatched. Germline CDR1 reads MDHEN; CDR2 reads SYDVKM. CDR3 in DNA: TGTGCCAGCAGTCTAGGGGGCTTTGTGACAGATACGCAGTATTTT. It specifies CASSLGGFVTDTQYF.

The chain is built from TRBV27 and TRBJ1-1; 7 bases fit TRBD1. After removal of 5 bases from V and 0 bases from J, the junction contained 6 bases not matched to a gene. Germline V gives CDR1 MNHEY, CDR2 SMNVEV (reference sequence). There are 15 residues in the CDR3. CDR3 protein: CASSPTGRMNTEAFF. The CDR3, as DNA: TGTGCCAGCAGTCCGACAGGGCGAATGAACACTGAAGCTTTCTTT.

In its sample, this clone was seen a few times. This chain links TRBV19 with TRBJ1-6; weak D call: TRBD1 (6 bases). Germline V CDR1 and CDR2: LNHDA, SQIVND (reference sequence). V lost 5 bases and J lost 0, with 14 bases in between. CDR3 length: 17 amino acids. The CDR3 loop is CASSFDRLSSYNSPLHF. For the CDR3, the DNA is TGTGCCAGTAGTTTCGACAGGTTGAGCTCCTATAATTCACCCCTCCACTTT.

The V and J genes are TRBV3-1 (or the pseudogene TRBV3-2) and TRBJ1-1, with 7 bases that match TRBD1. V trimming: 4 bases; J trimming: 4 bases; junction bases outside the gene matches: 6. The CDR3 covers 14 residues. CDR1 and CDR2 from the germline V gene are LGHDT and YNNKEL (reference sequence). CDR3 sequence reads: CASSRDQGGTEAFF. The CDR3 DNA reads as TGTGCCAGCAGCCGGGACCAGGGGGGCACTGAAGCTTTCTTT.

The chain recombines TRBV19 with TRBJ2-3; weak D call: TRBD2 (6 bases). Germline assignment: CDR1 LNHDA and CDR2 SQIVND (reference sequence). The CDR3 is 15 amino acids. The germline V and J ends were trimmed by 8 bases and 4 bases, with 19 bases remaining between them. The CDR3 coding sequence is TGTGCCAGTCGGGACTCCCGGGGGTTGTCAGATACGCAGTATTTT. Its translation is CASRDSRGLSDTQYF.

The chain carries TRBV19 and TRBJ1-1, with 9 nucleotides matching TRBD1. The V gene end was trimmed by 6 bases and the J gene end by 7 bases; junction bases not matched to a gene: 12. Germline CDR1 is LNHDA and CDR2 is SQIVND (reference sequence). CDR3 length equals 15 residues. CDR3 sequence: CASSIPGQGLGEAFF. The CDR3 bases are TGTGCCAGTAGCATTCCGGGACAGGGACTCGGTGAAGCTTTCTTT.

This chain joins TRBV19 and TRBJ1-4; possible D gene TRBD1, 6 bases. The germline CDR1 and CDR2 sequences are LNHDA and SQIVND (reference sequence). The CDR3 sequence is 16 residues long. The V and J ends lost 5 bases and 8 bases respectively, with 21 bases between them. The CDR3 spells CASSSPRGRWGEKLFF. The CDR3 DNA follows: TGTGCCAGTAGTTCCCCCAGGGGACGTTGGGGAGAAAAACTGTTTTTT.

J is TRBJ2-7 and V is TRBV6-5, with D perhaps matching TRBD1 (5 bases). Germline V gene lookup returns CDR1 MNHEY and CDR2 SVGAGI. The CDR3 runs to 14 residues. Trimming removed 2 bases from V and 3 bases from J, with 11 bases in between. The CDR3 loop is CASSYQGTRYEQYF. The CDR3 DNA sequence: TGTGCCAGCAGTTACCAGGGAACCCGCTACGAGCAGTACTTC.

The V gene is TRBV6-2 or TRBV6-3, the J gene TRBJ1-2; D unclear. Germline-derived CDR1 and CDR2 are MNHEY and SVGEGT. V lost 6 bases and J lost 0, with 14 bases in between. The CDR3 spans 15 residues. The CDR3 reads CASSFAGYSNYGYTF. The DNA of the CDR3 is TGTGCCAGCAGCTTCGCAGGCTATTCTAACTATGGCTACACCTTC.

The chain uses TRBV18 and TRBJ2-7; 8 bases fit TRBD1. The CDR3 is made up of 16 amino acids. The germline CDR1 and CDR2 sequences are KGHSH and LQKENI. With 1 base clipped from V and 2 bases from J, the junction kept 7 bases outside the gene matches. CDR3 amino acids: CASSPLGGQDTYEQYF. The CDR3 DNA follows: TGTGCCAGCTCACCACTAGGGGGACAGGATACCTACGAGCAGTACTTC.